A single sample gave rise to the 23 T cell receptor beta chains below, sequenced in a study of cytomegalovirus exposure and HLA in healthy donors. Vbeta (60) and Jbeta (13) primers were used in the PCR. Clones were read by immunoSEQ multiplex PCR, and TCRdb kept only the in-frame ones, dropping some. The data contain roughly 120,000 clones, less than 85% of them singletons. Input material: PBMCs. These TCRs come from a man aged 25-45 years in good health and CMV-seronegative.

The chain joins TRBV28 to TRBJ2-1; 8 bases map to TRBD1. CDR3 length: 15 residues. CDR1 and CDR2 (germline): MDHEN, SYDVKM. V was pared by 7 bases and J by 7 bases, with 12 bases of the junction left unmatched. CDR3 region: CASKPGGATDNEQFF. The CDR3 DNA reads TGTGCCAGCAAACCAGGGGGCGCGACGGATAATGAGCAGTTCTTC.

The rearrangement joins TRBV28 to TRBJ2-3; 8 bases map to TRBD2. Losses at the gene ends were 4 bases for V and 0 bases for J; bases not matched to a gene: 21. The CDR3 sequence is 21 residues long. Germline lookup yields CDR1 MDHEN and CDR2 SYDVKM. The CDR3 loop is CASSSWAMGAGGGRSTDTQYF. In nucleotides, the CDR3 is TGTGCCAGCAGTTCTTGGGCCATGGGTGCCGGGGGGGGCCGGAGCACAGATACGCAGTATTTT.

V gene TRBV5-1 combines with J gene TRBJ2-5; a possible D gene is TRBD2 (6 bases). The CDR3 extends over 17 amino acids. Germline V gene sequence: CDR1 SGHRS, CDR2 YFSETQ. V lost 4 bases and J 1 base, leaving 20 bases between the germline ends. The CDR3: CASSPLGGATFQETQYF. The CDR3 coding sequence is TGCGCCAGCAGCCCTCTAGGAGGGGCGACCTTCCAAGAGACCCAGTACTTC.

The genes are TRBV5-1 and TRBJ1-1, with 8 bases lining up with TRBD1. Germline trimming cut 3 bases from V and 4 bases from J; bases unmatched to any gene: 8. CDR1 is SGHRS and CDR2 is YFSETQ in the germline V gene. The CDR3 covers 15 residues. The CDR3 nucleotides read TGCGCCAGCAGCTGGAACGGACAGGGCGGCACTGAAGCTTTCTTT. Its protein product is CASSWNGQGGTEAFF. Drawing the rest from reference TRBV5-1 and TRBJ1-1, the complete variable domain is KAGVTQTPRYLIKTRGQQVTLSCSPISGHRSVSWYQQTPGQGLQFLFEYFSETQRNKGNFPGRFSGRQFSNSRSEMNVSTLELGDSALYLCASSWNGQGGTEAFFGQGTRLTVV.

The V call is TRBV6-5, the J call TRBJ2-3; D gene unclear. V was clipped by 0 bases and J by 4 bases, with 8 bases between them. Germline V CDR1 and CDR2: MNHEY, SVGAGI. The CDR3 covers 14 residues. For the CDR3, the DNA is TGTGCCAGCAGTTACTCAGGAGCTGCAGATACGCAGTATTTT. Its translation is CASSYSGAADTQYF.

The J gene is TRBJ2-2, the V gene TRBV9; 11 bases match TRBD1. The germline V gene encodes CDR1 SGDLS and CDR2 YYNGEE. V dropped 5 bases and J dropped 5; count of bases not matched to a gene: 5. This CDR3 spans 15 amino acids. Here the CDR3 reads CASSAGTGGTGELFF. CDR3 DNA sequence: TGTGCCAGCAGTGCCGGGACAGGGGGAACCGGGGAGCTGTTTTTT.

The V gene is TRBV13, the J gene TRBJ2-7; TRBD2 is a possible D gene (6 bases). The CDR3 has 14 amino acids. Germline V lookup: CDR1 PRHDT, CDR2 FYEKMQ (reference sequence). The germline V and J ends were trimmed by 3 bases and 2 bases, with 11 bases remaining between them. CDR3 region: CASSFSGTTYEQYF. The CDR3 DNA follows: TGTGCCAGCAGCTTTAGCGGTACAACCTACGAGCAGTACTTC.

Concerning this clone: Germline is not matched at one junction end, which may reflect a read error. The chain has TRBV7-2 and TRBJ1-5; unclear D gene. This CDR3 region has 14 residues. Germline V gives CDR1 SGHTA, CDR2 FQGNSA. CDR3 loop: CASSSSHSNQPQNF. The CDR3 region has the DNA TGTGCCAGCAGCTCCTCTCATAGCAATCAGCCCCAGAATTTT.

This clone was counted a few times. As DNA, the CDR3 is TGCGCCAGCAGCGATCGATTGGGACTAGTCGTGGAGCAGTACTTC. Protein product: CASSDRLGLVVEQYF. This sequence joins TRBV4-1 and TRBJ2-7; the match to TRBD2 covers 8 bases. The trim removed 5 bases at V and 7 bases at J, leaving 13 bases unmatched. The CDR3 loop spans 15 amino acids. The germline gives CDR1 MGHRA, CDR2 YSYEKL.

The genes are TRBV9 and TRBJ2-1, with TRBD1 identical over 11 bases. The trim removed 4 bases at V and 6 bases at J, leaving 9 bases unmatched. Germline assignment: CDR1 SGDLS and CDR2 YYNGEE. The CDR3 length is 16 residues. The CDR3 sequence is CASSSIGTGGLNEQFF. The CDR3 nucleotides are TGTGCCAGCAGCTCAATAGGGACAGGGGGGCTCAATGAGCAGTTCTTC.

The CDR3 coding sequence is TGTGCCAGCAGTTTTGGGCAGGGACTCTTCTACGAGCAGTACTTC. It encodes CASSFGQGLFYEQYF. This sequence joins TRBV6-5 and TRBJ2-7; D perhaps matches TRBD2 (6 bases). The CDR3 runs to 15 residues. V lost 4 bases, J lost 3 bases, and 16 bases lay in between. Per the germline V gene, CDR1 is MNHEY and CDR2 is SVGAGI.

This clone was recorded a few times. The chain employs TRBV28 and TRBJ1-5; D is possibly TRBD1 (5 bases). Trimming left V 5 bases short and J 0 bases short, with 20 bases between. The V gene's germline CDR1 is MDHEN and CDR2 SYDVKM. CDR3 length: 18 amino acids. The CDR3 region has the DNA TGTGCCAGCAGTAGACGACCTAGTCGGGGGTATAGCAATCAGCCCCAGCATTTT. It translates to CASSRRPSRGYSNQPQHF.

This clone was seen a single time. V gene TRBV7-2 combines with J gene TRBJ2-7, with 9 bases aligning to TRBD2. The V gene's germline CDR1 is SGHTA and CDR2 FQGNSA. With 1 base clipped from V and 7 bases from J, the junction kept 5 bases outside the gene matches. This CDR3 has 14 residues. CDR3 nucleotide sequence: TGTGCCAGCAGCTTAGGACTAGCGGTGTCTGAGCAGTACTTC. Protein: CASSLGLAVSEQYF. Together with reference TRBV7-2 and TRBJ2-7, the CDR3 gives the full variable domain: GAGVSQSPSNKVTEKGKDVELRCDPISGHTALYWYRQSLGQGLEFLIYFQGNSAPDKSGLPSDRFSAERTGGSVSTLTIQRTQQEDSAVYLCASSLGLAVSEQYFGPGTRLTVT.

The gene calls are TRBV29-1 and TRBJ1-2; unclear D gene. The CDR3 sequence is 13 residues long. The V gene's germline CDR1 is SQVTM and CDR2 ANQGSEA. V was clipped by 3 bases and J by 3 bases, with 11 bases between them. The CDR3 protein is CSVDQTFDYGYTF. CDR3 DNA sequence: TGCAGCGTTGACCAGACTTTTGACTATGGCTACACCTTC.

A single count supports this clone. V usage is TRBV7-2 and J usage is TRBJ2-7; tentatively, D is TRBD1 (5 bases). The CDR3 spans 15 residues. Germline values: CDR1 SGHTA, CDR2 FQGNSA. The V and J ends lost 1 base and 4 bases respectively, with 14 bases between them. The CDR3 spells CASSLGPSGAYEQYF. In nucleotides, the CDR3 is TGTGCCAGCAGCTTAGGTCCTAGTGGGGCTTACGAGCAGTACTTC.

This clone was counted only a few times. V is TRBV27 and J is TRBJ2-7; no clear D. The V gene's germline CDR1 is MNHEY and CDR2 SMNVEV (reference sequence). CDR3 length equals 11 residues. V dropped 2 bases and J dropped 7 bases, with 6 bases sitting between them. The CDR3 coding sequence is TGTGCCAGCAGTTTAGGTGAGGAGCAGTACTTC. This encodes CASSLGEEQYF.

The rearrangement joins TRBV7-2 to TRBJ2-1, with 9 bases identical to TRBD2. This CDR3 spans 16 amino acids. V dropped 5 bases and J dropped 4; count of bases not matched to a gene: 9. The germline CDR1 and CDR2 sequences are SGHTA and FQGNSA. The CDR3 protein is CASSILGSGGYNEQFF. The CDR3 coding sequence is TGTGCCAGCAGCATCCTAGGTAGCGGGGGTTACAATGAGCAGTTCTTC. The full variable domain, rest sourced from reference TRBV7-2 and TRBJ2-1, is GAGVSQSPSNKVTEKGKDVELRCDPISGHTALYWYRQSLGQGLEFLIYFQGNSAPDKSGLPSDRFSAERTGGSVSTLTIQRTQQEDSAVYLCASSILGSGGYNEQFFGPGTRLTVL.

In DNA form, the CDR3 reads TGCGCCAGCAGCGTTGGACAGGGGGCTTTGGCCTACGAGCAGTACTTC. Translated: CASSVGQGALAYEQYF. This chain uses TRBV5-1 with TRBJ2-7, with 11 bases lining up with TRBD1. The CDR3 is made up of 16 amino acids. J lost 2 bases, V lost 4 bases, and 8 bases had no gene match. Germline lookup yields CDR1 SGHRS and CDR2 YFSETQ.

J is TRBJ2-1 and V is TRBV4-1; TRBD2 aligns across 12 bases. Germline V CDR1 and CDR2: MGHRA, YSYEKL. The CDR3 extends over 17 amino acids. After removal of 3 bases from V and 3 bases from J, the junction contained 6 bases not matched to a gene. The CDR3 nucleotides read TGCGCCAGCAGCCAGCCTAGCGGGAGGGATGGCTACAATGAGCAGTTCTTC. It translates to CASSQPSGRDGYNEQFF.

DNA of the CDR3: TGTGCCAGTAGTTGGGGGGATCGGGAGCAGTACTTC. Protein sequence: CASSWGDREQYF. The chain joins TRBV19 to TRBJ2-7, with a tentative D call TRBD2 (6 bases). Looked up from germline, CDR1 is LNHDA and CDR2 is SQIVND (reference sequence). This CDR3 has 12 residues. Trimming stripped 5 bases from V and 7 bases from J, with 12 bases between.

This CDR3 reads CASRGGSGYYGYTF. CDR3 in DNA: TGTGCCAGCCGGGGAGGGAGCGGGTACTATGGCTACACCTTC. J is TRBJ1-2 and V is TRBV2; D ambiguous. This CDR3 region has 14 residues. Per the germline V gene, CDR1 is SNHLY and CDR2 is FYNNEI. Trimming stripped 8 bases from V and 3 bases from J, with 16 bases between.

The chain uses TRBV13 and TRBJ2-7; 15 nucleotides agree with TRBD2. This CDR3 is built from 17 residues. V lost 3 bases and J lost 3; bases outside the gene matches: 6. The germline V gene encodes CDR1 PRHDT and CDR2 FYEKMQ (reference sequence). Here the CDR3 reads CASSFQGLAGGHYEQYF. DNA for the CDR3: TGTGCCAGCAGCTTTCAGGGACTAGCGGGAGGTCACTACGAGCAGTACTTC.

This clone was detected only once. The V call is TRBV4-1, the J call TRBJ2-1; 8 nucleotides agree with TRBD2. This CDR3 comprises 16 residues. V lost 4 bases to trimming and J lost 0 bases; unmatched junction nucleotides: 5. Germline values: CDR1 MGHRA, CDR2 YSYEKL. As DNA, the CDR3 is TGCGCCAGCAGCCCCGGGACTAGGAGCTCCTACAATGAGCAGTTCTTC. Translating it yields CASSPGTRSSYNEQFF.